This T cell receptor (beta chain) was recorded in a study of T cells in Graves' hyperthyroidism and ophthalmopathy. The sample holds many counts of this clonotype. The CDR3 sequence is 13 residues long. In germline, CDR1 is MNHEY, CDR2 SVGAGI. V was clipped by 2 bases and J by 8 bases; unmatched bases: 1. The CDR3 regions of TCR beta were amplified from RNA transcripts. First-round RT-PCR of the TCR CDR3 relied on the HTBI primer set. One entry per CDR3 protein results from TCRdb running MiXCR on the multiplex PCR reads. There are 450,000 to 650,000 distinct CDR3 sequences in the sample; less than 25% occur only once, and 26% lies in the top ten.

This chain links TRBV6-5 with TRBJ1-5, with TRBD1 matching over 9 bases. The specimen was blood. The receptor was derived from a man between 18 and 35 years old with Graves' hyperthyroidism. In DNA form, the CDR3 reads TGTGCCAGCAGTTACGGACAGGGGAAGCCCCAGCATTTT. Its translation is CASSYGQGKPQHF.